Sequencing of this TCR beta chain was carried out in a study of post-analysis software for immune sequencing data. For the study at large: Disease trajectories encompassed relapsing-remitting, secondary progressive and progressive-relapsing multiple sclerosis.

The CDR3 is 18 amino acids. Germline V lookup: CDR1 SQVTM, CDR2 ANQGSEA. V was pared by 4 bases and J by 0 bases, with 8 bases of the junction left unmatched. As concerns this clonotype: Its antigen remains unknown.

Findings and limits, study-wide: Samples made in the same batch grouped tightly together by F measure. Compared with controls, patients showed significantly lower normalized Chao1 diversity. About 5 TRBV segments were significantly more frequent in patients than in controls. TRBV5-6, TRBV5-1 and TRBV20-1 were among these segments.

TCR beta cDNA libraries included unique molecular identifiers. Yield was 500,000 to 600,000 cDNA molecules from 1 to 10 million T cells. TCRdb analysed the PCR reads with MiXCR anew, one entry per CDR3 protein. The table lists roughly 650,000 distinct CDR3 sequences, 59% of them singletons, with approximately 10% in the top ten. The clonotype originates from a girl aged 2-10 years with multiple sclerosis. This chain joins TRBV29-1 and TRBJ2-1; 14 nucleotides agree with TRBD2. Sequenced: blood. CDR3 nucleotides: TGCAGCGTTGGCCCCGGGACTAGCGGGAGACCCTCCTACAATGAGCAGTTCTTC. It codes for CSVGPGTSGRPSYNEQFF.